This TCR beta chain derives from a study of identical twins' blood T cells (dated by TCRdb to about 2013). Describing the broader study: About 48 million Illumina reads were obtained across some twelve libraries, comprising six alpha-chain and six beta-chain libraries. The study compared TCR alpha and beta chain repertoires of three pairs of monozygous twins using next-generation sequencing to assess genetic influence on repertoire formation. General study outcomes and caveats: The proposed role of the TCRalpha J segment in MHC recognition during thymic selection was stated to require validation by independent studies. Environmental influences could not be excluded as an explanation for twin similarity, since twins were reared together. The number of CDR3 clonotypes shared between two donors was mainly determined by the product of the cloneset sizes of the two donors, and no clear deviation from this trend was shown by twins. Among the most abundant TCRbeta clonotypes, every donor shared more CDR3 sequences with her own twin than with unrelated donors. V gene usage was reported to be markedly more similar within twin pairs than between unrelated donors, even among non-selected out-of-frame TCRbeta clonotypes.

The CDR3 runs 15 residues from the cysteine to the phenylalanine. Only CDR3 DNA is held: 45 bases, read in frame from base 1. Looking up the germline V gene (reference sequence) yields CDR1 LGHDT and CDR2 YNNKEL. The V end loses 8 bases and the J end loses 4 bases, and a stretch of 21 bases separates them. This clonotype was seen more than once but under ten times. Which antigen it targets is not known. Within one base of it there is no much larger clone, and no base qualities were kept. Donors were six healthy women forming three monozygous twin pairs. Each of the three twin pairs had been raised together, and the twins in each pair were thought likely to have encountered the same infectious agents and vaccines. TCR cDNA libraries were prepared from RNA that was isolated from peripheral blood mononuclear cells. Library prep was done by 5' RACE. Sequencing was performed on an Illumina Genome Analyzer IIx. The RNA-based TCR cDNA libraries were made using a previously described protocol that was modified in several ways. To prevent cross-contamination, barcodes specific to each sample were added to both ends of every TCR cDNA library during cDNA synthesis and amplification. From the authors' description of their analysis: Each library contained about 2.2 to 4 million CDR3-containing reads, and somewhere between about 85,000 and nearly 500,000 clonotypes were identified for each individual. Reads with improper barcode index combinations were discarded, after which clonesets were built for each library with the MiTCR software. During the assembly of CDR3 clonotypes by MiTCR, low-quality reads were filtered or rescued and PCR and sequencing errors were corrected. Artificial out-of-frame clonotypes were mapped to in-frame sequences, with one indel allowed in the CDR3, and then removed. Similarity in V and J gene usage between donors was calculated as the Jensen-Shannon divergence divided by the mean entropy. Using fastp at Q25 and MiXCR, TCRdb reprocessed the public reads and kept productive beta chains. A single entry per CDR3 protein holds the most common genes and DNA from its merged rows. TCRdb, rather than the study authors, made the V and J calls. For this sample there are 400,000 or so distinct CDR3 sequences; 28% appear just once. Around 5.6% of the sample belongs to the ten largest clones.

The rearrangement combines TRBV3-1 with TRBJ2-7; the D segment could be TRBD1, given 5 matching bases. The clonotype was recovered from a woman between 18 and 50 years old in good health. The specimen was PBMCs. The CDR3 here reads CASGPDQGFWYEQYF. At the DNA level, the sequence is TGTGCCAGCGGCCCGGACCAGGGATTTTGGTACGAGCAGTACTTC.